This TCR beta chain was sequenced in a study of T-cell memory formation after mild COVID-19. Study background: TCR clusters showed largely donor specificity. Study-level findings and limits: Among CD4+ contracting clones, most were CM and EM, and CD8+ ones EMRA. Second-wave clones with a day 37 peak had unconfirmed SARS-CoV-2 specificity.

Deletions cut 6 bases from V and 3 bases from J, with 18 bases between. In germline, CDR1 is ENHRY, CDR2 SYGVKD. The CDR3 extends over 16 amino acids. Details on this clonotype: Its antigen is not known.

Constant-segment primers and 5'RACE yielded cDNA libraries for TCR alpha and TCR beta, each carrying sample barcodes and UMIs. TCRdb passed the 5' RACE reads through MiXCR, listing each CDR3 protein once. The sample lists 200,000 to 250,000 distinct CDR3 sequences; about 11% were seen once. This rearrangement joins TRBV10-3 to TRBJ1-5; a weak D match, TRBD1 (5 bases). Input material: PBMCs or a T cell subset sorted from them (not recorded which). The receptor's source is a man aged 18 to 35 who had mild COVID-19 (a few samples of this study predate the infection). Cell type and time point are not known. CDR3 loop: CAISPQDSGANQPQHF. The CDR3 bases are TGTGCCATCAGCCCCCAAGACAGCGGTGCCAATCAGCCCCAGCATTTT.